The subject of this entry is one TCR beta chain. The assay was immunoSEQ multiplex PCR, and TCRdb's table has in-frame clones only and misses some. The repertoire has about 93,000 clones, almost 90% of them found once; the top ten carry 4% to 6%. Trimming took off 2 bases at V and 0 bases at J, with 10 bases between the two ends. Per germline, CDR1 SGHTA and CDR2 FQGTGA. The CDR3 has 16 residues. This specimen belongs to a study of radiotherapy plus CTLA-4 blockade in lung cancer. At the level of the study: Around 18% of enrolled patients responded objectively, and about 31% had disease control.

The clonotype originates from a human donor with non-small cell lung cancer that progressed on radiotherapy plus ipilimumab. The chain combines TRBV7-3 with TRBJ2-2; D is undetermined. The material sequenced was peripheral blood, taken from a patient treated with radiotherapy plus ipilimumab. The CDR3 is CASSLFPTANTGELFF. DNA for the CDR3: TGTGCCAGCAGCTTATTTCCCACCGCGAACACCGGGGAGCTGTTTTTT.